The clone carrying this T cell receptor (beta chain) was detected only a few times. CDR3 length: 14 residues. With 3 bases clipped from V and 8 bases from J, the junction kept 7 bases outside the gene matches. From germline, CDR1 is SGDLS and CDR2 YYNGEE. Per the study methods: For nucleated cells, counts were estimated from reference gene primer amplification. Measured with immunoSEQ multiplex PCR; TCRdb has only the in-frame clones, and not every one. V and J calls and clone size come straight from that table; D and trimming were deduced from the DNA. The top ten clones hold 25% to 30% of a sample with tens of thousands of clones, roughly four fifths of them seen once. This record comes from a study of blood T cell repertoires in COVID-19. Study-level information: Italy, Spain and the United States were the sources of the convalescent and acute COVID-19 samples. PBMCs, B-cell-depleted T cells, or T cells provided the cDNA or gDNA that made up the material.

The sample consisted of peripheral blood. The source of this sequence is a human donor in a cohort sampled during active COVID-19. V usage is TRBV9 and J usage is TRBJ1-5; TRBD1 matches 8 bases. CDR3 loop: CASSAGQGWEPQHF. The CDR3 bases are TGTGCCAGCAGCGCCGGACAGGGATGGGAGCCCCAGCATTTT.